This is a list of T cell receptor beta chains from one sample in a study of shared clonotypes between healthy human individuals. This table comes from immunoSEQ multiplex PCR, and its TCRdb copy is limited to in-frame clones, with some not included. The sample lists 2 million to 2.5 million clones, roughly 92% occurring once. Sequencing used naive CD4+ T cells from PBMCs. The source is a young man in good health. Some clones in this sample may be carry-over from other donors' samples. Both conserved end residues are part of each CDR3. Each record gives: J gene, V gene, D gene, clone size, CDR3 protein, CDR3 DNA. A D gene is named only where the DNA matches it firmly. Clone sizes are given selectively: once, few, many, or a class where the clone is expanded.

TRBJ2-2 TRBV10-3 - - CASHGGPGELFF TGTGCCTCACACGGGGGTCCCGGGGAGCTGTTTTTT
TRBJ2-1 TRBV5-1 TRBD2 - CASDPGASGSYNEQFF TGCGCCAGTGACCCTGGGGCGAGCGGGAGTTACAATGAGCAGTTCTTC
TRBJ1-1 TRBV4-1 - few CASSQRGAPEAFF TGCGCCAGCAGCCAAAGGGGAGCCCCTGAAGCTTTCTTT
TRBJ2-1 TRBV11-3 - - CASSFGHLHNEQFF TGTGCCAGCAGCTTTGGGCATCTTCACAATGAGCAGTTCTTC
TRBJ2-7 TRBV11-2 - - CASSSIGLSSWAQYF TGTGCCAGCAGCTCGATCGGGCTTTCTTCCTGGGCGCAGTACTTC
TRBJ2-2 TRBV18 - - CASSPQQRQGLNTGELFF TGTGCCAGCTCACCCCAGCAAAGGCAGGGCCTAAACACCGGGGAGCTGTTTTTT
TRBJ2-3 TRBV19 TRBD1 - CASSIGTGREDTQYF TGTGCCAGTAGTATAGGGACAGGGAGAGAAGATACGCAGTATTTT
TRBJ2-2 TRBV5-1 - - CASSYDRPPTNTGELFF TGCGCCAGCAGCTACGATCGTCCCCCGACGAACACCGGGGAGCTGTTTTTT
TRBJ1-2 TRBV28 TRBD1 - CASSLLGQGAGVWGYTF TGTGCCAGCAGTTTATTGGGCCAGGGGGCGGGCGTTTGGGGATACACCTTC
TRBJ2-7 TRBV4-3 - - CASSQEPGAIPRHEQYF TGCGCCAGCAGCCAAGAACCTGGGGCCATCCCAAGGCACGAGCAGTACTTC
TRBJ2-7 TRBV6-5 TRBD2 - CASSYPDGGEQYF TGTGCCAGCAGTTACCCCGACGGGGGGGAGCAGTACTTC
TRBJ1-1 TRBV18 - - CASSPEGNTEAFF TGTGCCAGCTCACCGGAGGGGAACACTGAAGCTTTCTTT
TRBJ1-1 TRBV6-1 - - CASSTDGNTEAFF TGTGCCAGCAGTACCGACGGGAACACTGAAGCTTTCTTT
TRBJ2-5 TRBV9 TRBD2 - CASSARTSGVETQYF TGTGCCAGCAGCGCTCGGACTAGCGGGGTGGAGACCCAGTACTTC
TRBJ2-5 TRBV7-3 TRBD2 once CASSPRAGVGGETQYF TGTGCCAGCAGCCCGCGAGCGGGAGTGGGGGGAGAGACCCAGTACTTC
TRBJ1-2 TRBV6-5 - - CASRQGRQLYYGYTF TGTGCCAGCAGGCAAGGTCGGCAGCTGTACTATGGCTACACCTTC
TRBJ2-7 TRBV28 - - CASSFPVTYEQYF TGTGCCAGCAGTTTCCCCGTTACCTACGAGCAGTACTTC
TRBJ1-3 TRBV30 - once CAWTGTGRNTIYF TGTGCCTGGACGGGGACGGGCCGAAACACCATATATTTT
TRBJ2-3 TRBV27 TRBD2 - CASRSGRAGTDTQYF TGTGCCAGCAGAAGCGGGAGGGCGGGCACAGATACGCAGTATTTT
TRBJ2-1 TRBV30 - - CAWSGGRTEQFF TGTGCCTGGAGTGGCGGCCGCACGGAGCAGTTCTTC
TRBJ1-1 TRBV27 TRBD1 once CASSRQGGTEAFF TGTGCCAGCAGTCGACAGGGCGGAACTGAAGCTTTCTTT
TRBJ2-1 TRBV5-4 TRBD2 - CASSFRLAGGDEQFF TGTGCCAGCAGCTTCCGACTAGCGGGAGGGGATGAGCAGTTCTTC
TRBJ1-4 TRBV29-1 - - CSGLETNEKLFF TGCAGCGGCCTGGAGACTAATGAAAAACTGTTTTTT
TRBJ2-1 TRBV7-3 TRBD2 - CASSFGLAGNNEQFF TGTGCCAGCAGCTTCGGTCTAGCGGGCAACAATGAGCAGTTCTTC
TRBJ2-3 TRBV7-3 - - CASSLNLQDTQYF TGTGCCAGCAGCTTAAATTTACAAGATACGCAGTATTTT
TRBJ1-2 TRBV6-4 - - CASWSWDYGYTF TGTGCCAGTTGGAGTTGGGACTATGGCTACACCTTC
TRBJ2-1 TRBV5-1 - - CASSRGTEYNEQFF TGCGCCAGCAGTCGCGGGACAGAATACAATGAGCAGTTCTTC
TRBJ2-3 TRBV7-9 TRBD2 once CASSLVAGGPSDTQYF TGTGCCAGCAGCTTAGTTGCGGGAGGGCCCTCAGATACGCAGTATTTT
TRBJ1-1 TRBV5-1 - - CASSDQGSGNEAFF TGCGCCAGCAGCGACCAGGGCTCTGGGAATGAAGCTTTCTTT
TRBJ2-1 TRBV9 - - CASSVDPSPSYNEQFF TGTGCCAGCAGCGTAGACCCATCGCCCTCCTACAATGAGCAGTTCTTC
TRBJ2-1 TRBV5-1 TRBD2 once CASSLVGTSGSYNEQFF TGCGCCAGCAGCTTGGTTGGGACTAGCGGGAGTTACAATGAGCAGTTCTTC
TRBJ2-2 TRBV27 - - CASSRKLVGGTGELFF TGTGCCAGCAGCAGAAAACTAGTAGGCGGCACCGGGGAGCTGTTTTTT
TRBJ1-5 TRBV2 TRBD1 - CASRGPGGPGNQPQHF TGTGCCAGCAGGGGGCCAGGGGGGCCGGGCAATCAGCCCCAGCATTTT
TRBJ2-5 TRBV28 - once CASSRGTVETQYF TGTGCCAGCAGCCGCGGGACCGTTGAGACCCAGTACTTC
TRBJ1-2 TRBV6-5 TRBD1 - CASRRTGESNYGYTF TGTGCCAGCAGGCGGACAGGGGAATCTAACTATGGCTACACCTTC
TRBJ2-7 TRBV18 TRBD1 few CASSPLGGRYEQYF TGTGCCAGCTCACCGCTAGGGGGCAGGTACGAGCAGTACTTC
TRBJ2-7 TRBV19 TRBD1 - CASKKQGVLEQYF TGTGCCAGTAAAAAACAGGGGGTTCTCGAGCAGTACTTC
TRBJ1-4 TRBV6-4 - - CASSGAGDRIGEKLFF TGTGCCAGCAGTGGGGCAGGGGATAGAATTGGTGAAAAACTGTTTTTT
TRBJ1-6 TRBV25-1 - - CASSAETGGYSPLHF TGTGCCAGCAGTGCCGAGACCGGGGGATATTCACCCCTCCACTTT
TRBJ2-1 TRBV5-1 TRBD2 - CASSGGLAPGDEQFF TGCGCCAGCAGCGGGGGACTAGCCCCCGGCGATGAGCAGTTCTTC
TRBJ1-1 TRBV6-1 - - CASSEVEETEAFF TGTGCCAGCAGTGAAGTTGAGGAAACTGAAGCTTTCTTT
TRBJ1-1 TRBV18 - - CASSPEPGANTEAFF TGTGCCAGCTCACCCGAACCGGGGGCAAACACTGAAGCTTTCTTT
TRBJ2-1 TRBV7-2 - - CASSPRQGDEQFF TGTGCCAGCAGCCCACGCCAGGGCGATGAGCAGTTCTTC
TRBJ2-1 TRBV18 TRBD1 - CASSLSGQSYNEQFF TGTGCCAGCTCTCTATCGGGACAGTCCTACAATGAGCAGTTCTTC
TRBJ2-2 TRBV19 - - CASTATYTGELFF TGTGCCAGTACCGCGACTTACACCGGGGAGCTGTTTTTT
TRBJ1-1 TRBV30 TRBD1 - CAWSVRTGGPNTEAFF TGTGCCTGGAGTGTAAGGACAGGGGGCCCGAACACTGAAGCTTTCTTT
TRBJ2-3 TRBV18 TRBD2 - CASSPVHLAGVLPDTQYF TGTGCCAGCTCACCGGTTCATCTAGCGGGAGTGCTCCCAGATACGCAGTATTTT
TRBJ2-2 TRBV2 - - CATGLNTGELFF TGTGCCACTGGACTGAACACCGGGGAGCTGTTTTTT
TRBJ1-1 TRBV7-3 - - CASSRLGGEATEAFF TGTGCCAGCAGCCGCCTAGGAGGGGAGGCCACTGAAGCTTTCTTT
TRBJ2-3 TRBV10-2 - - CASSSAWGTADTQYF TGCGCCAGCAGCTCAGCTTGGGGAACAGCAGATACGCAGTATTTT
TRBJ1-2 TRBV9 TRBD1 - CASSGSGGRDYGYTF TGTGCCAGCAGCGGATCAGGGGGAAGGGACTATGGCTACACCTTC
TRBJ1-1 TRBV7-3 - few CASSLGRNTEAFF TGTGCCAGCAGCTTAGGACGGAACACTGAAGCTTTCTTT
TRBJ2-1 TRBV4-2 - - CASSQDKNSWAYNEQFF TGTGCCAGCAGCCAAGATAAAAACAGCTGGGCTTACAATGAGCAGTTCTTC